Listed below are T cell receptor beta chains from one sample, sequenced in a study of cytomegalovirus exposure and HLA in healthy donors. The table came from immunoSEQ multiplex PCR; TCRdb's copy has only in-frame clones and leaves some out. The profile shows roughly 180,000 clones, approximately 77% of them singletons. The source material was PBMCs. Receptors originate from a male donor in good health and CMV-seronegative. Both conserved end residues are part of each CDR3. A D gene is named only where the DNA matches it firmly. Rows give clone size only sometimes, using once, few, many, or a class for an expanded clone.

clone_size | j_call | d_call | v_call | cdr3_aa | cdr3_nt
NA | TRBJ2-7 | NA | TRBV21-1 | CASSPPKPGGGDRYEQYF | TGTGCCAGCAGCCCACCGAAACCGGGGGGGGGCGACAGGTACGAGCAGTACTTC
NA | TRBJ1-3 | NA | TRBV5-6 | CASSRGGAGNTIYF | TGTGCCAGCAGCCGGGGAGGAGCTGGAAACACCATATATTTT
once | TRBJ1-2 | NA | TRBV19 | CASSISVPGNHGYTF | TGTGCCAGTAGTATCTCAGTGCCGGGGAACCATGGCTACACCTTC
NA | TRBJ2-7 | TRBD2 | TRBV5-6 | CASSPLGGSAEQYF | TGTGCCAGCAGCCCCCTGGGAGGGAGCGCCGAGCAGTACTTC
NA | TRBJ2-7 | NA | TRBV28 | CASSLAGYEQYF | TGTGCCAGCAGTTTAGCGGGCTACGAGCAGTACTTC
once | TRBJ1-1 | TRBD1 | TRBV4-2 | CASSRPVGQGSTEAFF | TGTGCCAGCAGCCGACCGGTAGGACAGGGGAGCACTGAAGCTTTCTTT
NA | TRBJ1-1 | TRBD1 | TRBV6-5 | CASSYRDRASTEAFF | TGTGCCAGCAGTTACAGGGACAGGGCGAGCACTGAAGCTTTCTTT
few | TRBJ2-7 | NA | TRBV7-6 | CASSGGRTYEQYF | TGTGCCAGCTCAGGGGGGAGGACTTACGAGCAGTACTTC
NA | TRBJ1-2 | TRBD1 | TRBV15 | CATRAGTGGVGYTF | TGTGCCACCAGGGCCGGGACAGGCGGGGTTGGCTACACCTTC
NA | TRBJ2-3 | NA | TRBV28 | CASSLVQRADTQYF | TGTGCCAGCAGTTTAGTCCAGAGGGCAGATACGCAGTATTTT
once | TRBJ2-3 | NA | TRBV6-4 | CASSDEIEGGTDTQYF | TGTGCCAGCAGTGACGAAATCGAGGGGGGGACAGATACGCAGTATTTT
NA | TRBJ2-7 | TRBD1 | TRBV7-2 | CASSLFRDRGNEQYF | TGTGCCAGCAGCTTATTCCGGGACAGGGGCAACGAGCAGTACTTC
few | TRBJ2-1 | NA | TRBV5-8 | CASSLGLEGDEQFF | TGTGCCAGCAGCTTGGGGTTGGAGGGCGATGAGCAGTTCTTC
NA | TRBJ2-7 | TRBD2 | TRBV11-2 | CASSLISGHSYEQYF | TGTGCCAGCAGCTTAATTAGCGGGCACTCCTACGAGCAGTACTTC
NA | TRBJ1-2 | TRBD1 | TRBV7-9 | CSSSTNVGTALDGYTF | TGTTCCAGCAGCACAAATGTGGGGACAGCCCTTGATGGCTACACCTTC
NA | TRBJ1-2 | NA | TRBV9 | CASSAPGAETGGYTF | TGTGCCAGCAGCGCTCCGGGAGCCGAGACGGGGGGCTACACCTTC
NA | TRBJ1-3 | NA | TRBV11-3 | CASSAFVGSAIYF | TGTGCCAGCAGCGCCTTTGTCGGGAGCGCCATATATTTT
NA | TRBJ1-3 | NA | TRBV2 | CASSVQVGSGNTIYF | TGTGCCAGCAGTGTTCAGGTTGGCTCTGGAAACACCATATATTTT
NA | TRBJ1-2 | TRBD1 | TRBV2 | CASSPQGNYGYTF | TGTGCCAGCAGTCCACAGGGGAACTATGGCTACACCTTC
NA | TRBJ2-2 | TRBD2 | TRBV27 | CASSLRGGRNTGELFF | TGTGCCAGCAGTTTACGGGGCGGGAGGAATACCGGGGAGCTGTTTTTT
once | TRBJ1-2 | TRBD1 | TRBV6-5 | CASSYGTEIYGYTF | TGTGCCAGCAGCTACGGGACAGAGATCTATGGCTACACCTTC
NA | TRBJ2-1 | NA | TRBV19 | CASSIVGTLNNEQFF | TGTGCCAGTAGTATAGTTGGGACACTTAACAATGAGCAGTTCTTC
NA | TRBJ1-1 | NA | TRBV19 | CASSKMAGGNFNTEAFF | TGTGCCAGTAGTAAGATGGCGGGGGGAAATTTTAACACTGAAGCTTTCTTT
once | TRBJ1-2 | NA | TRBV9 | CASSVDTGGHGYTF | TGTGCCAGCAGCGTAGATACGGGGGGTCATGGCTACACCTTC
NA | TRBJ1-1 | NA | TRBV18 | CASSPNRAPEAFF | TGTGCCAGCTCACCGAACAGGGCCCCTGAAGCTTTCTTT
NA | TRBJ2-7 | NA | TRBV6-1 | CASSEWGQGNHYEQYF | TGTGCCAGCAGTGAATGGGGCCAGGGAAACCATTACGAGCAGTACTTC
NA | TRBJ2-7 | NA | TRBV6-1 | CASSDPRQTYEQYF | TGTGCCAGCAGTGATCCGCGACAGACCTACGAGCAGTACTTC
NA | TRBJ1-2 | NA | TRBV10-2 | CASSGVDFYGYTF | TGCGCCAGCAGTGGTGTGGACTTCTATGGCTACACCTTC
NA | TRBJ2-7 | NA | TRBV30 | CAWKGGLAASYEQYF | TGTGCCTGGAAAGGGGGTCTAGCGGCTTCCTACGAGCAGTACTTC
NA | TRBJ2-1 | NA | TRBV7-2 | CASSLGRGPGGNEQFF | TGTGCCAGCAGCTTAGGTCGAGGGCCTGGAGGGAATGAGCAGTTCTTC
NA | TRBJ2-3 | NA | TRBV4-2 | CASSQEVGPPADTQYF | TGTGCCAGCAGCCAAGAGGTGGGGCCCCCCGCGGATACGCAGTATTTT
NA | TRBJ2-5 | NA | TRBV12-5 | CASGWVGETQYF | TGTGCTAGTGGTTGGGTCGGGGAGACCCAGTACTTC
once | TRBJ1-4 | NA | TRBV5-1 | CASTLDSKGGDEKLFF | TGCGCCAGCACCCTAGACAGCAAGGGAGGAGATGAAAAACTGTTTTTT